Listed here are 7 T cell receptor beta chains from one sample, sequenced in a study of identical twins. MiXCR, run by TCRdb on the 5' RACE reads, gives a single entry per CDR3 protein. Of some 460,000 distinct CDR3 sequences listed, approximately 14% are singletons. This sample also belongs to another study, concerning yellow fever vaccine responses in identical twins.

The material sequenced was CD4+ T cells sorted from blood. Source of these receptors: a woman in her late teens or twenties in good health.

Here the CDR3 DNA reads TGTGCCAGCAGCCAAGGGGGGGGACAGGGGGAAGGTGAGCAGTTCTTC. Its translation: CASSQGGGQGEGEQFF. The V gene is TRBV4-2, the J gene TRBJ2-1; 11 bases map to TRBD1. CDR3 length: 16 residues. Germline lookup yields CDR1 LGHNA and CDR2 YNFKEQ. V lost 1 base to trimming and J lost 9 bases; unmatched junction nucleotides: 8.

This clonotype has a handful of counts. The chain is built from TRBV5-6 and TRBJ2-1; D unclear. Looked up from germline, CDR1 is SGHDT and CDR2 is YYEEEE. The length of the CDR3 is 13 residues. Between the trimmed V and J ends, which lost 7 bases and 2 bases, there was a span of 10 bases. This CDR3 reads CASYPWPYNEQFF. CDR3 in DNA: TGTGCCAGCTACCCTTGGCCCTACAATGAGCAGTTCTTC.

The chain recombines TRBV6-1 with TRBJ2-3, with TRBD2 identical over 14 bases. Germline CDR1 is MNHNS and CDR2 is SASEGT. The length of the CDR3 is 16 residues. J gave up 3 bases and V 11 bases, and 10 bases lay outside the gene matches. CDR3 region: CAGQRGLAGGTDTQYF. The CDR3 nucleotides read TGTGCCGGGCAAAGAGGACTAGCGGGAGGTACAGATACGCAGTATTTT.

This clonotype was recorded a few times. This chain links TRBV7-9 with TRBJ2-5, with 10 positions matching TRBD1. Trimming at V came to 6 bases and at J to 5 bases, leaving 15 bases not matched to a gene. Germline CDR1 is SEHNR and CDR2 is FQNEAQ (reference sequence). The CDR3 runs 17 residues. This CDR3 reads CASRLSGTGAEMETQYF. For the CDR3, the DNA is TGTGCCAGCAGGCTTTCCGGGACAGGGGCGGAGATGGAGACCCAGTACTTC.

The chain joins TRBV9 to TRBJ2-3; D is undetermined. The CDR3 runs 17 residues. Germline CDR1 and CDR2: SGDLS and YYNGEE. V was pared by 3 bases and J by 1 base, with 18 bases between. The CDR3 DNA is TGTGCCAGCAGCGACGGCCGTAAAGCGTATGGCACAGATACGCAGTATTTT. This sequence encodes CASSDGRKAYGTDTQYF.

The rearrangement links TRBV10-3 to TRBJ1-4; 8 nucleotides line up with TRBD1. J lost 4 bases, V lost 9 bases, and 4 bases had no gene match. Germline loops: CDR1 ENHRY, CDR2 SYGVKD. The CDR3 sequence is 13 residues long. The CDR3 region is CAMGTGLNEKLFF. Written as DNA, the CDR3 is TGTGCCATGGGGACAGGTCTTAATGAAAAACTGTTTTTT.

This clonotype came up a few times. The V gene is TRBV6-1, the J gene TRBJ2-3; TRBD1 matches at 9 bases. Germline V gene lookup returns CDR1 MNHNS and CDR2 SASEGT. The trim removed 8 bases at V and 2 bases at J, leaving 5 bases unmatched. The CDR3 extends over 14 amino acids. CDR3 bases: TGTGCCAGCCTCAACAGGGGGCTCACAGATACGCAGTATTTT. It specifies CASLNRGLTDTQYF.